This T cell receptor (beta chain) was found in a study of PD-1 blockade in classical Hodgkin lymphoma. Looking at the study overall: Patients in the cohort were put on intravenous nivolumab, 3 mg/kg every 2 weeks. Study-wide results and caveats: Complete responders started with a diversity level that resembled newly diagnosed patients at baseline. Whereas CD4+ TCR diversity had risen significantly by C4D1, CD8+ TCR diversity had not. Undefined causes, possibly disease activity or prior therapy, underlie the repertoire differences.

Noted time point: cycle 4 day 1 (C4D1), after less than 7 weeks of nivolumab. Relapse after autologous stem cell transplantation occurred in every patient, and brentuximab vedotin exposure varied. As regards this clone: Its antigen is as yet unknown.

Assay used: immunoSEQ multiplex PCR; TCRdb lists only in-frame clones, some missing. The top ten hold 15% to 20% of the sample, which has more than 85,000 clones, approximately 89% seen once. This CDR3 has 14 amino acids. The V and J ends lost 5 bases and 0 bases respectively, with 10 bases between them. Germline V CDR1 and CDR2: SNHLY, FYNNEI. The chain joins TRBV2 to TRBJ1-2; tentatively, D is TRBD1 (5 bases). This clonotype was obtained from a human donor with classical Hodgkin lymphoma. The source material was peripheral blood mononuclear cells (PBMCs), sampled before the fourth cycle of nivolumab. The CDR3 loop is CASSIGTTNYGYTF. Here the CDR3 DNA reads TGTGCCAGCAGTATCGGGACGACTAACTATGGCTACACCTTC.